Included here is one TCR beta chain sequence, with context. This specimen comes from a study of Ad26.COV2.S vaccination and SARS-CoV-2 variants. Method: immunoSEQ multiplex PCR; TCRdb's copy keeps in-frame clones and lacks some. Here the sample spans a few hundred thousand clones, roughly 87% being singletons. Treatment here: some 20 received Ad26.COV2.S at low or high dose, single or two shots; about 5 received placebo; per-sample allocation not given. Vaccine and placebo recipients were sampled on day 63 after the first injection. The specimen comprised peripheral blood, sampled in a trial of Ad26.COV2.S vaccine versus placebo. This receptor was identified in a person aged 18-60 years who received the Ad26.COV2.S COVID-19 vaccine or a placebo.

The CDR3 loop is CASSFWGTDTQYF. The CDR3 nucleotides are TGTGCCAGCAGCTTTTGGGGGACAGATACGCAGTATTTT. The chain has TRBV11-2 and TRBJ2-3, with D perhaps matching TRBD1 or TRBD2 (5 bases each). Germline CDR1 is SGHAT and CDR2 is FQNNGV. Trimming cost V 3 bases and J 3 bases, with 7 bases left between them. This CDR3 is built from 13 residues.